This TCR beta chain comes out of a study of regulatory T cells in long-lasting Graves disease. Documented time point: newly diagnosed GD, antithyroid drugs for less than 3 months. The authors made the TCR library using RNA they extracted from PBMCs. The diagnosis of Graves' disease used American Thyroid Association guidelines. The CDR3 sequence is 18 residues long. The germline CDR1 and CDR2 sequences are SGHAT and FQNNGV. V was trimmed by 5 bases and J by 0 bases, leaving 23 bases between them. This clonotype appeared many times. With iRepertoire HTBI primers and Arm-PCR of CDR3 regions, TCR beta libraries were built. MiXCR, applied by TCRdb to the multiplex PCR reads, yields one record per CDR3 protein. The data hold around 500,000 distinct CDR3 sequences, with roughly 13% observed a single time. The same data also went into a second study, on T cells in Graves' hyperthyroidism and ophthalmopathy. That investigation notes: In the analysis, a 13 V-J model separated ophthalmopathy from stable hyperthyroidism.

V gene TRBV11-2 combines with J gene TRBJ2-7; D possibly corresponds to TRBD2 (6 bases). The source material was peripheral blood mononuclear cells (PBMCs), sampled at new diagnosis, from a patient treated with antithyroid drugs. The TCR was taken from a man younger than 40 with Graves disease. For the CDR3, the DNA is TGTGCCAGCAGCCCGAGGGCCGGGGGTTACACCGGCTCCTACGAGCAGTACTTC. The encoded protein is CASSPRAGGYTGSYEQYF.